This T cell receptor (beta chain) was found in a study of blood T cell repertoires in COVID-19. For the study at large: The United States, Italy and Spain supplied acute and convalescent COVID-19 samples. T cells, B-cell-depleted T cells, or PBMCs provided the cDNA or gDNA that served as material.

Trimming took 10 bases from V and 4 from J; bases not matched to a gene: 2. Germline V gene lookup returns CDR1 ENHRY and CDR2 SYGVKD. The CDR3 length is 13 residues. This clone was observed a few times. Study processing details: From reference gene primer amplification, estimates of nucleated cell counts were derived. Clones were read by immunoSEQ multiplex PCR, and TCRdb kept only the in-frame ones, dropping some. V and J calls and clone size are copied from that table; D and trimming were computed from the DNA. This table holds about 140,000 clones, 65% to 90% found once. This TCR was recovered from a man between 45 and 60 years old with acute or convalescent COVID-19. This sequence joins TRBV10-3 and TRBJ2-1, with TRBD2 matching over 12 bases. The specimen was peripheral blood. The CDR3 DNA reads as TGTGCCACCGGGACTAGCGGGTACAATGAGCAGTTCTTC. Encoded protein: CATGTSGYNEQFF.